This TCR beta chain was captured by sequencing in a study of shared clonotypes between healthy human individuals. Study results and caveats: Sampling covered blood only; tissue repertoires likely differ.

In its sample, this clone was seen once. As yet, its antigen is unknown. The donor population consisted of healthy HIV-negative adults with no recent acute infections or vaccinations. The unsorted samples had about 95 million PBMCs used for genomic DNA. The V gene's germline CDR1 is SGHRS and CDR2 YFSETQ. The length of the CDR3 is 14 residues. V lost 0 bases, J lost 5 bases, and 10 bases lay in between. Deep was the level used in running the assay. Sequencing used immunoSEQ multiplex PCR; TCRdb keeps in-frame clones, though not all of them. The profile covers fewer than 650,000 clones, with around 80% appearing a single time and 10% to 15% taken by the ten largest.

The J gene is TRBJ2-3, the V gene TRBV5-1; maybe TRBD1 (6 bases). The sequence came from a woman in her thirties or forties in good health. Some clones in this sample may be carry-over from other donors' samples. The sample taken for sequencing was PBMCs. The CDR3 reads CASSLVPGEDTQYF. The CDR3 region has the DNA TGCGCCAGCAGCTTGGTCCCAGGGGAAGATACGCAGTATTTT.